What follows are 10 T cell receptor beta chains derived from one specimen sequenced in a study of response to subunit inactivated influenza vaccine (dated by TCRdb to the late 2010s). Receptor amplification or capture employed RT-PCR. Sequencer: Illumina HiSeq 2500. In TCRdb, the public reads were trimmed at Q25 with fastp and aligned with MiXCR, with productive beta chains retained. Rows are unified per CDR3 protein, each entry keeping the most common DNA and genes. This sample gives some 500,000 distinct CDR3 sequences in total; about 15% of them show up just once. Less than 4% of the sample is taken by the ten largest. Source: CD4+ T cells sorted from PBMCs, taken approximately 25 months after vaccination. These receptors originate from a man aged 45-69 years who received an inactivated influenza vaccine. Donor details come from another sample of the same person, matched by shared clones.

This clonotype was counted at least ten times. The rearrangement uses TRBV12-3 or TRBV12-4 and TRBJ2-7; D remains ambiguous. The V end was cut by 6 bases, the J end by 3 bases, with 15 bases between. The CDR3 is 14 residues long. CDR3 in DNA: TGTGCCAGCAGGGCTGGTGACGGGTTCTACGAGCAGTACTTC. Protein sequence: CASRAGDGFYEQYF.

The J gene is TRBJ2-7, the V gene TRBV7-2, with TRBD1 as a possible D gene (6 bases). This CDR3 has 13 amino acids. Trimming took 4 bases from V and 5 from J, leaving 12 bases between them. CDR1 SGHTA and CDR2 FQGNSA come from the germline V gene. CDR3 sequence reads: CASSSPGTNEQYF. The CDR3, as DNA: TGTGCCAGCAGCTCACCCGGGACAAACGAGCAGTACTTC. The entire variable domain, with the rest obtained from reference TRBV7-2 and TRBJ2-7, is as follows: GAGVSQSPSNKVTEKGKDVELRCDPISGHTALYWYRQSLGQGLEFLIYFQGNSAPDKSGLPSDRFSAERTGGSVSTLTIQRTQQEDSAVYLCASSSPGTNEQYFGPGTRLTVT.

This clonotype was detected only a few times. V gene TRBV19 combines with J gene TRBJ1-5; D unresolved. V was shortened by 0 bases and J by 2 bases, with 11 bases between the two germline ends. The CDR3 has 16 residues. Germline V lookup: CDR1 LNHDA, CDR2 SQIVND (reference sequence). CDR3 sequence (DNA): TGTGCCAGTAGTATAGATCGGGGTGGAGGCAATCAGCCCCAGCATTTT. This codes for CASSIDRGGGNQPQHF.

This clonotype was seen at least ten times. This sequence joins TRBV6-5 and TRBJ2-1; TRBD1 aligns across 12 bases. Per germline, CDR1 MNHEY and CDR2 SVGAGI. The CDR3 runs 15 residues. Trimming took 1 base from V and 8 from J; bases not matched to a gene: 3. The DNA of the CDR3 is TGTGCCAGCAGTTACTGGGACAGGGGGCAGGATGAGCAGTTCTTC. It specifies CASSYWDRGQDEQFF.

This clonotype turned up a few times. The gene calls are TRBV20-1 and TRBJ2-2, with 7 positions matching TRBD2. Germline lookup yields CDR1 DFQATT and CDR2 SNEGSKA (reference sequence). The junction had 6 bases not matched to a gene; V was cut back by 3 bases and J by 5 bases. The CDR3 runs to 14 residues. For the CDR3, the DNA is TGCAGTGCTAGGAGGTTTAGCGGGACCGGGGAGCTGTTTTTT. It yields the protein CSARRFSGTGELFF.

This sequence joins TRBV5-1 and TRBJ2-1; 7 bases are shared with TRBD2. With 4 bases clipped from V and 6 bases from J, the junction kept 13 bases outside the gene matches. Germline V gene lookup returns CDR1 SGHRS and CDR2 YFSETQ. There are 16 residues in the CDR3. The CDR3 bases are TGCGCCAGCAGCCGTACATCTAGCGGTCGAGGCAATGAGCAGTTCTTC. Translated: CASSRTSSGRGNEQFF.

V is TRBV10-3 and J is TRBJ2-2; unclear D gene. The CDR3 runs 14 residues. V was cut by 5 bases and J by 0 bases, with 7 bases left in between. Germline lookup yields CDR1 ENHRY and CDR2 SYGVKD. The CDR3 sequence: CAISNIANTGELFF. The CDR3 nucleotides read TGTGCCATCAGTAACATTGCGAACACCGGGGAGCTGTTTTTT.

This clonotype was seen more than once but under ten times. In DNA form, the CDR3 reads TGTGCTACGGGGACAGGGGTTTTTTACGAGCAGTACTTC. This translates into CATGTGVFYEQYF. This sequence joins TRBV7-9 and TRBJ2-7; 10 nucleotides agree with TRBD1. The CDR3 totals 13 residues. Germline V gene sequence: CDR1 SEHNR, CDR2 FQNEAQ (reference sequence).

This clonotype was detected a few times. V is TRBV10-3 and J is TRBJ2-7, with D possibly matching TRBD1 (5 bases). Deletions cut 6 bases from V and 5 bases from J, with 14 bases between. CDR3 length: 13 residues. CDR1 is ENHRY and CDR2 is SYGVKD in the germline V gene. This chain's CDR3 is CAISQGTFDEQYF. For the CDR3, the DNA is TGTGCCATCAGCCAGGGTACATTCGACGAGCAGTACTTC.

This clonotype occurred a few times. V is TRBV6-2 or TRBV6-3 and J is TRBJ2-3, with D maybe TRBD2 (5 bases). Germline values: CDR1 MNHEY, CDR2 SVGEGT. Trimming shortened V by 7 bases and J by 2 bases, and 10 bases separated the two germline ends. This CDR3 contains 13 residues. DNA for the CDR3: TGTGCCAGCATGAGGGATCACACAGATACGCAGTATTTT. It encodes CASMRDHTDTQYF.